A single sample is the source of the 28 T cell receptor beta chains below, sequenced in a study of regulatory T cells in long-lasting Graves disease. Specified time point: newly diagnosed GD, antithyroid drugs for less than 3 months. Isolated PBMC RNA provided the starting material for the TCR library. Assembly of TCR beta libraries relied on iRepertoire HTBI primers together with Arm-PCR of CDR3 regions. Each CDR3 protein is one row after TCRdb ran MiXCR on the multiplex PCR reads. This sample carries under 300,000 distinct CDR3 sequences, 15% to 20% of them seen once, and the ten largest clones take approximately 15%. Separately, the same data were catalogued under a study of T cells in Graves' hyperthyroidism and ophthalmopathy.

Specimen: peripheral blood mononuclear cells (PBMCs), collected at new diagnosis, from a patient treated with antithyroid drugs. The receptors shown here come from a woman in her 30s with Graves disease.

On this clonotype itself: A read error may be the cause here, since a much bigger clone is one base away. This sequence joins TRBV12-3 or TRBV12-4 and TRBJ1-4; D gene unclear. This CDR3 contains 13 residues. V lost 2 bases and J lost 10, with 11 bases in between. The CDR3 DNA follows: TGTGCCAGCAGTTTACTTCCTCATGGAAAACTGTTTTTT. Translation: CASSLLPHGKLFF.

The V and J genes are TRBV10-3 and TRBJ1-6; D is ambiguous. This CDR3 spans 15 amino acids. The germline V gene encodes CDR1 ENHRY and CDR2 SYGVKD. Trimming left V 2 bases short and J 6 bases short, with 11 bases between. CDR3 sequence (DNA): TGTGCCATCAGTGAGACAAAAAACTCTAATTCACCCCTCCACTTT. Protein product: CAISETKNSNSPLHF.

The table lists this clonotype with many counts. The chain couples TRBV24-1 to TRBJ2-1; 9 positions agree with TRBD2. From germline, CDR1 is KGHDR and CDR2 SFDVKD. With V trimmed by 1 base and J by 1 base, 1 base remained unmatched. The CDR3 is 16 amino acids. CDR3 region: CATSDLAGGSYNEQFF. In DNA, the CDR3 is TGTGCCACCAGTGATTTAGCGGGGGGATCCTACAATGAGCAGTTCTTC.

This clonotype came up many times. The rearrangement uses TRBV5-1 and TRBJ2-5; no clear D gene. The CDR3 consists of 14 residues. Between the trimmed V and J ends, which lost 1 base and 4 bases, there was a span of 11 bases. Germline V gene lookup returns CDR1 SGHRS and CDR2 YFSETQ. CDR3 sequence reads: CASSLSSPGETQYF. The CDR3 DNA reads TGCGCCAGCAGCTTGTCCTCTCCCGGAGAGACCCAGTACTTC.

In regard to this clonotype: A much larger clonotype is one base distant, so this may be a read error. This chain links TRBV20-1 with TRBJ1-2; unclear D gene. Germline V gene sequence: CDR1 DFQATT, CDR2 SNEGSKA (reference sequence). The CDR3 is 15 amino acids. CDR3: CSASPSGFGGYGYAF. The CDR3 region has the DNA TGCAGTGCTAGCCCTTCCGGTTTCGGAGGCTATGGCTACGCCTTC.

This chain uses TRBV6-2 or TRBV6-3 with TRBJ2-1; 7 nucleotides line up with TRBD1. V was clipped by 2 bases and J by 6 bases; unmatched bases: 10. The germline V gene has CDR1 MNHEY and CDR2 SVGEGT. The CDR3 spans 16 residues. The CDR3 protein is CASSYVGRGRLNEQFF. The CDR3 nucleotides read TGTGCCAGCAGTTACGTCGGAAGGGGGCGACTCAATGAGCAGTTCTTC.

The sample holds many counts of this clonotype. The chain couples TRBV20-1 to TRBJ2-3; 9 bases match TRBD1. With V trimmed by 2 bases and J by 2 bases, 8 bases remained unmatched. Germline V gene lookup returns CDR1 DFQATT and CDR2 SNEGSKA (reference sequence). This CDR3 has 16 amino acids. Written as DNA, the CDR3 is TGCAGTGCTAGACCTTCCGGGACAGGGTACACAGATACGCAGTATTTT. Protein sequence: CSARPSGTGYTDTQYF.

This clonotype was picked up many times. The gene calls are TRBV6-5 and TRBJ1-3; a weak D match, TRBD1 (5 bases). Germline assignment: CDR1 MNHEY and CDR2 SVGAGI. With 4 bases removed from V and 0 bases from J, the gap between germline ends came to 10 bases. The CDR3 covers 15 residues. The CDR3 sequence: CASSSGTDSGNTIYF. In nucleotides, the CDR3 is TGTGCCAGCAGTTCCGGGACGGACTCTGGAAACACCATATATTTT.

This clonotype was recorded many times. The genes are TRBV12-3 or TRBV12-4 and TRBJ2-3, with unresolved D. Between the trimmed V and J ends, which lost 2 bases and 2 bases, there was a span of 11 bases. This CDR3 has 15 residues. This chain's CDR3 is CASSLSVELTDTQYF. In DNA, the CDR3 is TGTGCCAGCAGTTTATCGGTAGAGCTCACAGATACGCAGTATTTT.

CDR3 bases: TGTGCCAGCAGCTCAAATGACAGGGGAGGCTACGAGCAGTACTTC. Encoded protein: CASSSNDRGGYEQYF. The chain has TRBV11-1 and TRBJ2-7, with 8 bases identical to TRBD1. The germline CDR1 and CDR2 sequences are SGHAT and FQDESV (reference sequence). V dropped 4 bases and J dropped 3; count of bases not matched to a gene: 8. This CDR3 comprises 15 residues.

This clonotype has a count of ten or more. This chain connects TRBV7-6 to TRBJ1-4; 7 bases align to TRBD1. The germline CDR1 and CDR2 sequences are SGHVS and FNYEAQ. V shed 5 bases and J 8 bases; nucleotides not matched to a gene: 14. This CDR3 spans 16 amino acids. DNA for the CDR3: TGTGCCAGCAGCCCAGGGGGGTCACAGGGCCGCGAAAAACTGTTTTTT. Translating it yields CASSPGGSQGREKLFF.

This clonotype appeared many times. The chain has TRBV5-6 and TRBJ2-5; no reliable D call. CDR1 and CDR2 (germline): SGHDT, YYEEEE. The CDR3 contains 16 residues. Trimming took off 2 bases at V and 0 bases at J, with 14 bases between the two ends. The CDR3 loop reads CASSFPAPSHQETQYF. CDR3 bases: TGTGCCAGCAGCTTTCCAGCGCCGTCGCACCAAGAGACCCAGTACTTC.

This clonotype was counted many times. The V and J genes are TRBV6-2 or TRBV6-3 and TRBJ1-1, with TRBD1 identical over 9 bases. Trimming removed 2 bases from V and 7 bases from J; junction bases left unmatched: 8. The CDR3 sequence is 15 residues long. Looked up from germline, CDR1 is MNHEY and CDR2 is SVGEGT. The CDR3 loop is CASSYVTGGVGEAFF. Here the CDR3 DNA reads TGTGCCAGCAGTTACGTCACAGGGGGCGTGGGTGAAGCTTTCTTT.

This clonotype was picked up many times. This chain links TRBV9 with TRBJ1-1; D is unclear. This CDR3 region has 14 residues. V was trimmed by 4 bases and J by 1 base, leaving 11 bases between them. Germline V gene sequence: CDR1 SGDLS, CDR2 YYNGEE. The CDR3: CASSPRLQNTEAFF. The DNA for the CDR3 is TGTGCCAGCAGCCCTCGTCTTCAGAACACTGAAGCTTTCTTT. Full variable domain (missing parts from reference TRBV9 and TRBJ1-1): DSGVTQTPKHLITATGQRVTLRCSPRSGDLSVYWYQQSLDQGLQFLIQYYNGEERAKGNILERFSAQQFPDLHSELNLSSLELGDSALYFCASSPRLQNTEAFFGQGTRLTVV.

As regards this clonotype: A read error is possible here, since a much larger clone lies one base away. The chain employs TRBV11-2 and TRBJ2-1, with D perhaps TRBD1 or TRBD2 (5 bases each). V lost 1 base and J 2 bases, leaving 21 bases between the germline ends. This CDR3 has 19 residues. The germline V gene encodes CDR1 SGHAT and CDR2 FQNNGV. The CDR3 DNA is TGTGCCAGCAGCTTAGCTCAATCGGGGCCCAGGGTGACCTACAATGAGCAGTTCTTC. It encodes CASSLAQSGPRVTYNEQFF.

This clonotype showed up many times. The chain uses TRBV28 and TRBJ1-2; D possibly corresponds to TRBD1 (5 bases). The V end was cut by 6 bases, the J end by 1 base, with 12 bases between. Germline V gives CDR1 MDHEN, CDR2 SYDVKM. The CDR3 is made up of 14 amino acids. CDR3 DNA: TGTGCCAGCAGCCCGACGACAGTTAACTATGGCTACACCTTC. It specifies CASSPTTVNYGYTF.

This clonotype was recorded many times. The chain recombines TRBV12-3 or TRBV12-4 with TRBJ1-1; possible D gene TRBD1, 5 bases. Between the trimmed V and J ends, which lost 7 bases and 10 bases, there was a span of 13 bases. The CDR3 has 11 amino acids. The CDR3 reads CASIHPRGAFF. CDR3 nucleotide sequence: TGTGCCAGCATCCACCCTAGGGGAGCTTTCTTT.

In its sample, this clonotype was seen many times. The chain recombines TRBV11-2 with TRBJ1-6; weak D call: TRBD1 (5 bases). V was cut by 2 bases and J by 9 bases, with 8 bases left in between. From germline, CDR1 is SGHAT and CDR2 FQNNGV. The CDR3 has 13 amino acids. CDR3 DNA: TGTGCCAGCAGCTTACAGGGTAGTTCACCCCTCCACTTT. This gives the protein CASSLQGSSPLHF.

This clonotype was detected many times. The chain has TRBV20-1 and TRBJ2-3; tentative D call: TRBD1 (5 bases). V lost 4 bases, J lost 0 bases, and 14 bases lay in between. This CDR3 is 15 amino acids long. Germline CDR1 and CDR2: DFQATT and SNEGSKA (reference sequence). For the CDR3, the DNA is TGCAGTGCTAAAGGGGTACCTGCTAGCACAGATACGCAGTATTTT. Encoded protein: CSAKGVPASTDTQYF.

This clonotype occurred many times. This rearrangement joins TRBV10-2 to TRBJ1-1, with D hard to call. The CDR3 covers 14 residues. CDR1 WSHSY and CDR2 SAAADI come from the germline V gene. Trimming shortened V by 0 bases and J by 4 bases, and 9 bases separated the two germline ends. CDR3 residues: CASSESVGSTEAFF. The CDR3 DNA sequence: TGCGCCAGCAGTGAGTCGGTGGGGAGCACTGAAGCTTTCTTT.

This clonotype was counted many times. The rearrangement uses TRBV20-1 and TRBJ2-7; 7 nucleotides align to TRBD1. Trimming removed 5 bases from V and 5 bases from J; junction bases left unmatched: 15. Per the germline V gene, CDR1 is DFQATT and CDR2 is SNEGSKA (reference sequence). The CDR3 loop spans 15 amino acids. The CDR3 coding sequence is TGCAGTGCTGGACTCTTCCGTCAGGGGGACCACGAGCAGTACTTC. It encodes CSAGLFRQGDHEQYF.

Many counts were recorded for this clonotype. The rearrangement joins TRBV18 to TRBJ2-3; TRBD2 might be the D (5 bases). CDR1 is KGHSH, CDR2 LQKENI, per germline. CDR3 length: 14 amino acids. The V end lost 0 bases, the J end lost 6 bases, and 10 bases lay between the germline ends. CDR3 amino acids: CASSPPNTGDTQYF. CDR3 DNA: TGTGCCAGCTCACCACCGAACACGGGGGATACGCAGTATTTT. Full variable domain (missing parts from reference TRBV18 and TRBJ2-3): NAGVMQNPRHLVRRRGQEARLRCSPMKGHSHVYWYRQLPEEGLKFMVYLQKENIIDESGMPKERFSAEFPKEGPSILRIQQVVRGDSAAYFCASSPPNTGDTQYFGPGTRLTVL.

This clonotype came up many times. V usage is TRBV15 and J usage is TRBJ1-1; D gene uncertain. Germline V gives CDR1 LNHNV, CDR2 YYDKDF (reference sequence). V lost 1 base, J lost 4 bases, and 10 bases lay in between. The CDR3 totals 14 residues. The CDR3 sequence is CATSRVDSVTEAFF. CDR3 DNA sequence: TGTGCCACCAGCAGAGTTGATAGCGTCACTGAAGCTTTCTTT.

The chain has TRBV12-3 or TRBV12-4 and TRBJ2-7; D remains ambiguous. V lost 3 bases and J 4 bases, leaving 7 bases between the germline ends. The CDR3 sequence is 12 residues long. The DNA of the CDR3 is TGTGCCAGCAGTTTGAGTCAGTACGAGCAGTACTTC. Amino acids: CASSLSQYEQYF.

The table lists this clonotype with many counts. The chain employs TRBV6-1 and TRBJ1-5; the D is unclear. V was clipped by 5 bases and J by 3 bases, with 23 bases between them. Germline CDR1 and CDR2: MNHNS and SASEGT. The CDR3 has 18 amino acids. Here the CDR3 DNA reads TGTGCCAGCAGTCCCTCCGTAACGGGGATGAGGAACAATCAGCCCCAGCATTTT. Its protein is CASSPSVTGMRNNQPQHF.

This clonotype has a count of ten or more. The chain uses TRBV20-1 and TRBJ2-1, with 9 bases identical to TRBD2. Germline loops: CDR1 DFQATT, CDR2 SNEGSKA (reference sequence). V was pared by 4 bases and J by 4 bases, with 5 bases of the junction left unmatched. The CDR3 loop spans 14 amino acids. CDR3 region: CSAMRGGGYNEQFF. DNA of the CDR3: TGCAGTGCTATGCGGGGGGGCGGGTACAATGAGCAGTTCTTC.

There are many counts of this clonotype. The chain joins TRBV15 to TRBJ1-4; 11 bases are shared with TRBD1. CDR1 is LNHNV, CDR2 YYDKDF, per germline (reference sequence). This CDR3 comprises 16 residues. V dropped 0 bases and J dropped 7; count of bases not matched to a gene: 4. The CDR3 spells CATSRDPGTGGEKLFF. The CDR3 region has the DNA TGTGCCACCAGCAGAGATCCCGGGACAGGGGGTGAAAAACTGTTTTTT.

This clonotype showed up many times. J is TRBJ1-1 and V is TRBV20-1; no reliable D call. Looked up from germline, CDR1 is DFQATT and CDR2 is SNEGSKA (reference sequence). The CDR3 covers 12 residues. Deletions cut 1 base from V and 0 bases from J, with 3 bases between. CDR3 coding DNA: TGCAGTGCTAGAGTACTGAACACTGAAGCTTTCTTT. It translates to CSARVLNTEAFF.